This T cell receptor (beta chain) came from a study of OX40 agonist ivuxolimab in advanced cancers. In germline, CDR1 is MNHEY, CDR2 SVGAGI. This CDR3 has 15 residues. Trimming at V came to 6 bases and at J to 7 bases, leaving 12 bases not matched to a gene. TCRdb keeps only in-frame clones here, not all; method: immunoSEQ multiplex PCR. The data contain under 75,000 clones, 70% to 90% of them singletons. The clonotype was recovered from an adult with an advanced solid tumor such as melanoma, head and neck, liver or kidney cancer. The chain couples TRBV6-5 to TRBJ2-7; 10 nucleotides align to TRBD1. The specimen comprised CD4+ or CD8+ T cells sorted from blood, sampled in a trial of the OX40 agonist ivuxolimab. The DNA of the CDR3 is TGTGCCAGCAGGAAACCTGCGGGACAGGGGTGGGAGCAGTACTTC. Translation gives CASRKPAGQGWEQYF.